This entry lists 25 T cell receptor beta chains sequenced from one sample in a study of blood T cell repertoires in COVID-19. Produced via immunoSEQ multiplex PCR; TCRdb's table is partial and in-frame only. In the table there are under 250,000 clones, around 90% of which are singletons. The sample consisted of peripheral blood. These TCRs come from a man aged 18-30 years with active or convalescent COVID-19.

The V gene is TRBV5-4, the J gene TRBJ2-1, with D hard to call. Trimming took 0 bases from V and 0 from J, leaving 13 bases between them. The germline V gene encodes CDR1 SGHNT and CDR2 YYREEE (reference sequence). The CDR3 covers 17 residues. The CDR3 coding sequence is TGTGCCAGCAGCTTGGCCCCTGGCGGAAGCTCCTACAATGAGCAGTTCTTC. It translates to CASSLAPGGSSYNEQFF.

V and J are TRBV2 and TRBJ1-2; D gene ambiguous. V gave up 4 bases and J gave up 6 bases, with 15 bases separating them. CDR1 is SNHLY, CDR2 FYNNEI, per germline. This CDR3 spans 14 amino acids. The CDR3 bases are TGTGCCAGCAGTGGCCGGACGGGGTCAGATGGCTACACCTTC. It encodes CASSGRTGSDGYTF.

This clone is a singleton in its sample. The chain links TRBV6-2 or TRBV6-3 to TRBJ1-1; tentative D call: TRBD1 (5 bases). V lost 5 bases and J 1 base, leaving 8 bases between the germline ends. Germline V gives CDR1 MNHEY, CDR2 SVGEGT. The CDR3 length is 13 residues. CDR3: CASSKDRNTEAFF. The CDR3 DNA follows: TGTGCCAGCAGTAAAGACAGGAACACTGAAGCTTTCTTT.

This clone was detected only a few times. The J gene is TRBJ2-2, the V gene TRBV7-3, with D possibly matching TRBD1 (5 bases). The germline gives CDR1 SGHTA, CDR2 FQGTGA. Deletions cut 1 base from V and 6 bases from J, with 12 bases between. The CDR3 runs to 15 residues. The CDR3 sequence: CASSLMGRVAGELFF. For the CDR3, the DNA is TGTGCCAGCAGCTTAATGGGCAGGGTGGCCGGGGAGCTGTTTTTT.

This rearrangement joins TRBV28 to TRBJ1-2, with D unclear. Trimming stripped 4 bases from V and 8 bases from J, with 11 bases between. The length of the CDR3 is 12 residues. Germline V gives CDR1 MDHEN, CDR2 SYDVKM. CDR3 sequence: CASSSGVGGYTF. The CDR3 nucleotides are TGTGCCAGCAGTTCCGGGGTAGGCGGCTACACCTTC.

This rearrangement joins TRBV27 to TRBJ2-3, with 10 positions matching TRBD2. The CDR3 is 15 residues long. CDR1 is MNHEY, CDR2 SMNVEV, per germline (reference sequence). V shed 8 bases and J 1 base; nucleotides not matched to a gene: 6. The CDR3 coding sequence is TGTGCCAGCCAAGCGGGGGGGCTTGGCACAGATACGCAGTATTTT. Translating gives CASQAGGLGTDTQYF.

The rearrangement links TRBV28 to TRBJ1-2, with TRBD1 matching over 8 bases. Trimming at V came to 2 bases and at J to 4 bases, leaving 9 bases not matched to a gene. CDR3 size: 16 residues. Germline CDR1 and CDR2: MDHEN and SYDVKM. The DNA for the CDR3 is TGTGCCAGCAGTTTACCCCCAGGACAGGGAACCTATGGCTACACCTTC. Residues: CASSLPPGQGTYGYTF.

The V call is TRBV6-2 or TRBV6-3, the J call TRBJ2-7; D not resolved. CDR1 is MNHEY, CDR2 SVGEGT, per germline. The CDR3 consists of 14 residues. Trimming took off 4 bases at V and 0 bases at J, with 10 bases between the two ends. CDR3 protein: CASSFRAYSYEQYF. For the CDR3, the DNA is TGTGCCAGCAGTTTCCGTGCCTACTCCTACGAGCAGTACTTC.

The chain carries TRBV5-1 and TRBJ1-3, with 7 bases lining up with TRBD1. Looked up from germline, CDR1 is SGHRS and CDR2 is YFSETQ. There are 15 residues in the CDR3. V shed 1 base and J 4 bases; nucleotides not matched to a gene: 5. In DNA, the CDR3 is TGCGCCAGCAGCTTGACAGGGGCGTCGGGAAACACCATATATTTT. Encoded protein: CASSLTGASGNTIYF. Complete variable domain (other parts from reference TRBV5-1 and TRBJ1-3): KAGVTQTPRYLIKTRGQQVTLSCSPISGHRSVSWYQQTPGQGLQFLFEYFSETQRNKGNFPGRFSGRQFSNSRSEMNVSTLELGDSALYLCASSLTGASGNTIYFGEGSWLTVV.

V usage is TRBV2 and J usage is TRBJ1-3, with D possibly matching TRBD1 (6 bases). The CDR3 extends over 15 amino acids. Germline V gene lookup returns CDR1 SNHLY and CDR2 FYNNEI. Trimming pared 6 bases from V and 0 bases from J, leaving 12 bases between. CDR3 amino acids: CASREPGHSGNTIYF. The CDR3 DNA is TGTGCCAGCAGGGAGCCGGGACACTCTGGAAACACCATATATTTT.

This clone was recorded only once. This chain connects TRBV4-3 to TRBJ2-7; tentatively, D is TRBD2 (7 bases). Germline CDR1 and CDR2: LGHNA and YSLEER. This CDR3 region has 14 residues. V lost 3 bases and J lost 2, with 11 bases in between. The CDR3 protein is CASSQDGGPYEQYF. In nucleotides, the CDR3 is TGCGCCAGCAGCCAGGACGGGGGGCCCTACGAGCAGTACTTC.

CDR3 protein: CSASSWREGRGDTQYF. CDR3 sequence (DNA): TGCAGTGCTAGTTCTTGGCGGGAGGGCCGTGGAGATACGCAGTATTTT. The chain combines TRBV20-1 with TRBJ2-3, with 9 bases lining up with TRBD2. After removal of 3 bases from V and 5 bases from J, the junction contained 12 bases not matched to a gene. Germline lookup yields CDR1 DFQATT and CDR2 SNEGSKA (reference sequence). The CDR3 covers 16 residues.

The chain employs TRBV2 and TRBJ1-2; D uncertain. The V gene lost 3 bases and the J gene lost 10 bases, with 9 bases spanning the gap. The CDR3 spans 11 residues. CDR1 is SNHLY, CDR2 FYNNEI, per germline. The DNA of the CDR3 is TGTGCCAGCAGTGAGTTTGCGGACTACACCTTC. Residues: CASSEFADYTF.

The V gene is TRBV7-9, the J gene TRBJ2-5; 7 nucleotides agree with TRBD1. V gave up 6 bases and J gave up 3 bases; unmatched junction bases: 4. Germline loops: CDR1 SEHNR, CDR2 FQNEAQ (reference sequence). This CDR3 is built from 13 residues. CDR3 bases: TGTGCCAGCAGACCCGGGACAGAAGAGACCCAGTACTTC. Translation: CASRPGTEETQYF.

The chain joins TRBV18 to TRBJ1-2; D possibly corresponds to TRBD1 (5 bases). This CDR3 is 14 amino acids long. Between the trimmed V and J ends, which lost 2 bases and 5 bases, there was a span of 12 bases. CDR1 is KGHSH, CDR2 LQKENI, per germline. The CDR3 here is CASSPGAESYGYTF. The DNA of the CDR3 is TGTGCCAGCTCACCAGGGGCAGAATCATATGGCTACACCTTC.

This chain links TRBV7-9 with TRBJ2-3; 8 bases align to TRBD2. From germline, CDR1 is SEHNR and CDR2 FQNEAQ (reference sequence). V gave up 5 bases and J gave up 5 bases; unmatched junction bases: 9. The CDR3 has 15 amino acids. Here the CDR3 DNA reads TGTGCCAGCAGCGGCGGGAGGCTAGGGAGAGATACGCAGTATTTT. Translated, it gives CASSGGRLGRDTQYF. The whole variable domain, remainder taken from reference TRBV7-9 and TRBJ2-3, is DTGVSQNPRHKITKRGQNVTFRCDPISEHNRLYWYRQTLGQGPEFLTYFQNEAQLEKSRLLSDRFSAERPKGSFSTLEIQRTEQGDSAMYLCASSGGRLGRDTQYFGPGTRLTVL.

V usage is TRBV20-1 and J usage is TRBJ1-1; possible D gene TRBD1, 6 bases. The CDR3 extends over 11 amino acids. Germline values: CDR1 DFQATT, CDR2 SNEGSKA (reference sequence). With 4 bases removed from V and 8 bases from J, the gap between germline ends came to 11 bases. The CDR3 bases are TGCAGTGCTAACCAGGGGTTGGAAGCTTTCTTT. Translating gives CSANQGLEAFF.

The chain has TRBV12-3 or TRBV12-4 and TRBJ2-1; D is possibly TRBD2 (5 bases). CDR3 size: 12 residues. V lost 8 bases, J lost 8 bases, and 13 bases lay in between. For the CDR3, the DNA is TGTGCCAGCTGTGGCGGGCGGGATGAGCAGTTCTTC. This codes for CASCGGRDEQFF.

This clone was detected ten times or more. CDR3 DNA sequence: TGTGCCAGCTCACCACCAGGCCAGGGGTACGAGCAGTACTTC. Translation: CASSPPGQGYEQYF. This chain connects TRBV18 to TRBJ2-7, with a tentative D call TRBD1 (6 bases). The CDR3 totals 14 residues. Germline assignment: CDR1 KGHSH and CDR2 LQKENI. V dropped 0 bases and J dropped 4 bases, with 10 bases sitting between them.

The chain couples TRBV14 to TRBJ1-2; no clear D. Trimming took off 1 base at V and 4 bases at J, with 10 bases between the two ends. This CDR3 has 14 residues. Germline CDR1 SGHDN, CDR2 FVKESK. The CDR3 nucleotides are TGTGCCAGCAGCCAAGGAGGGAAGACCTATGGCTACACCTTC. Translating it yields CASSQGGKTYGYTF.

This chain links TRBV6-8 with TRBJ1-5; weak D call: TRBD1 (6 bases). CDR1 is MNHGY and CDR2 is SAAAGT in the germline V gene. The V and J ends lost 2 bases and 6 bases respectively, with 14 bases between them. The CDR3 has 15 residues. CDR3: CASSYGQSYRQPQHF. The CDR3, as DNA: TGTGCCAGCAGTTACGGACAGTCTTATCGTCAGCCCCAGCATTTT.

The V call is TRBV11-2, the J call TRBJ1-2; 11 nucleotides align to TRBD1. J lost 4 bases, V lost 1 base, and 2 bases had no gene match. CDR1 and CDR2 (germline): SGHAT, FQNNGV. The CDR3 totals 15 residues. The chain's CDR3 is CASSLGTGGGYGYTF. The CDR3, as DNA: TGTGCCAGCAGCTTAGGGACAGGGGGCGGCTATGGCTACACCTTC.

The rearrangement uses TRBV6-2 or TRBV6-3 and TRBJ1-5; D is unresolved. CDR1 and CDR2 (germline): MNHEY, SVGEGT. This CDR3 region has 14 residues. Trimming removed 4 bases at V and 4 bases at J, with 11 bases between. The CDR3 here is CASSFRLDNQPQHF. The DNA of the CDR3 is TGTGCCAGCAGTTTCCGACTGGATAATCAGCCCCAGCATTTT.

The chain combines TRBV13 with TRBJ2-1, with D possibly matching TRBD1 (5 bases). V gave up 5 bases and J gave up 15 bases, with 14 bases separating them. Germline loops: CDR1 PRHDT, CDR2 FYEKMQ (reference sequence). The CDR3 totals 11 residues. The CDR3 nucleotides are TGTGCCAGCAGCCCCCAGGGTCCCTCGTTCTTC. Amino acid sequence: CASSPQGPSFF.

The chain carries TRBV7-9 and TRBJ1-6; TRBD1 agrees at 7 bases. Trimming cost V 10 bases and J 5 bases; bases outside gene matches: 11. The CDR3 sequence is 15 residues long. Germline V gene lookup returns CDR1 SEHNR and CDR2 FQNEAQ (reference sequence). The CDR3 region has the DNA TGTGCCACTACAAAGGAGGGACAGAATAATTCACCCCTCCACTTT. It specifies CATTKEGQNNSPLHF.